Detailed here is one T cell receptor beta chain. Per the original methods: Cell counts per sample came from amplifying reference gene primers. Sequencing was performed with immunoSEQ multiplex PCR; in TCRdb, only in-frame clones are kept and a portion is missing. V and J calls and clone size are copied from that table; D and trimming were computed from the DNA. This table holds 100,000 to 150,000 clones, 65% to 90% found once. The entry originates in a study of blood T cell repertoires in COVID-19. Study-wide background: Both acute and convalescent COVID-19 samples were obtained from the United States, Italy and Spain. T cells, B-cell-depleted T cells, or PBMCs supplied cDNA or gDNA.

Germline V lookup: CDR1 LNHDA, CDR2 SQIVND (reference sequence). V was cut by 8 bases and J by 6 bases, with 25 bases left in between. This CDR3 contains 16 residues. Sequencing was performed on peripheral blood. The TCR originated in a woman older than 75 with acute or convalescent COVID-19. This chain uses TRBV19 with TRBJ1-1; weak D call: TRBD1 (6 bases). In nucleotides, the CDR3 is TGTGCCAGTGGTTCCCAGGGGACGGCTCCTATCGCTGAAGCTTTCTTT. Translating it yields CASGSQGTAPIAEAFF.